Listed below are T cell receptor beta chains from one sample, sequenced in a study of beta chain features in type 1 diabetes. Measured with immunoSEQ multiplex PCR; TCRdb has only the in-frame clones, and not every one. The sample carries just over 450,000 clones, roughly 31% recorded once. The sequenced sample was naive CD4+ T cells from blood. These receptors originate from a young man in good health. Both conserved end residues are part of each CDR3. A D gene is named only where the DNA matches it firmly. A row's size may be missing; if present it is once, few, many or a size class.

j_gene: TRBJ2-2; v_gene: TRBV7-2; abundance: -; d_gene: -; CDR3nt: TGTGCCAGCAGCTTAAGTGGCACGAACACCGGGGAGCTGTTTTTT; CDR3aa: CASSLSGTNTGELFF
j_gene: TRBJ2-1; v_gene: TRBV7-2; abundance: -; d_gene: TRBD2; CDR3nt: TGTGCCAGCCGAATCCAAGCGGGAGGGGACAATGAGCAGTTCTTC; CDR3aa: CASRIQAGGDNEQFF
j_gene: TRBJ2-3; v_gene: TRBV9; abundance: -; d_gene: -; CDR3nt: TGTGCCAGCAGCGTAACTACTAGCACAGATACGCAGTATTTT; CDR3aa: CASSVTTSTDTQYF
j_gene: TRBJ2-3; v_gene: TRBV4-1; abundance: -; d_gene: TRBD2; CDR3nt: TGCGCCAGCAGCCTCCGGACTAGCGGGGCCACAGATACGCAGTATTTT; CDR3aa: CASSLRTSGATDTQYF
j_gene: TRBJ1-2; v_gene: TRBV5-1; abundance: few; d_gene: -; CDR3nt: TGCGCCAGCAGCCCGACGGTCGGAAACTATGGCTACACCTTC; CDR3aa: CASSPTVGNYGYTF
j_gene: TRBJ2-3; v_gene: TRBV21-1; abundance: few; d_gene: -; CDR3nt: TGTGCCAGCAGCAAACGGAGTGTGCGGGAGGGCCTCCCCGCGGCGCAGTATTTT; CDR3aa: CASSKRSVREGLPAAQYF
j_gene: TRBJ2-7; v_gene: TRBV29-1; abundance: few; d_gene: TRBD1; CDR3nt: TGCAGCGTTGACGGGACAGGAGACTACGAGCAGTACTTC; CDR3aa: CSVDGTGDYEQYF
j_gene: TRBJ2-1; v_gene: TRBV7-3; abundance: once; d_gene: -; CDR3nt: TGTGCCAGCAGCCCCTCCCGAGGAGGTGAGCAGTTCTTC; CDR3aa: CASSPSRGGEQFF
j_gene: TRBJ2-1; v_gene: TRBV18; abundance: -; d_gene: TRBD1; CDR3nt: TGTGCCAGCTCACGGGACAGCAACAATGAGCAGTTCTTC; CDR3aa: CASSRDSNNEQFF
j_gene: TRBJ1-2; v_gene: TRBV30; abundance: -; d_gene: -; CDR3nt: TGTGCCTGGACCGGGGGTAACTATGGCTACACCTTC; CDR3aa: CAWTGGNYGYTF
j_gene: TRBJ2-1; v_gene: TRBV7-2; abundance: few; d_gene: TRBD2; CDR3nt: TGTGCCAGCAGCTTTTACCTAGCGGGAGTCAATGAGCAGTTCTTC; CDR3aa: CASSFYLAGVNEQFF
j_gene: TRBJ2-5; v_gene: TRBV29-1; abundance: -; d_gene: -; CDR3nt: TGCAGCGTTGGACCCTTGGGGACCCAGTACTTC; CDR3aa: CSVGPLGTQYF
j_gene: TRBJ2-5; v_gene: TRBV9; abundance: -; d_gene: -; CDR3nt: TGTGCCAGCAGCATAGGAAATTCGGGGGGCGAGACCCAGTACTTC; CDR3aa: CASSIGNSGGETQYF
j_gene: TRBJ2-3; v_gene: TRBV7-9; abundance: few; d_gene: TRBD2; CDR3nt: TGTGCCAGCAGCGCCGGGACTAGCGGGTCTCCCACAGATACGCAGTATTTT; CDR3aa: CASSAGTSGSPTDTQYF
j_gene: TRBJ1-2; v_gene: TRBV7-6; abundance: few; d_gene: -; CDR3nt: TGTGCCAGCAGCTTAGCGGAGGGCAGCTATGGCTACACCTTC; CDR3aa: CASSLAEGSYGYTF
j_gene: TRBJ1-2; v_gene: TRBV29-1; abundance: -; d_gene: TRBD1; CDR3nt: TGCAGCGTTGGCCCGCAGGGGGGAGGAGGCTACACCTTC; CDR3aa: CSVGPQGGGGYTF
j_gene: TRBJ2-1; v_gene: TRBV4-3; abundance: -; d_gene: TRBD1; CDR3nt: TGCGCCAGCAGCCCCCCGGGACAGAGGGGTCACAATGAGCAGTTCTTC; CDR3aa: CASSPPGQRGHNEQFF
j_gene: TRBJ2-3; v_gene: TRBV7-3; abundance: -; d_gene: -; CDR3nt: TGTGCCAGCAGCTTTAACAGGGGAGGGCTGGATACGCAGTATTTT; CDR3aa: CASSFNRGGLDTQYF
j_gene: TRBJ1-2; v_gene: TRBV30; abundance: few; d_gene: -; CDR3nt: TGTGCCTGGAGTCTCCACCAGGGGCGGGGAGGCTACACCTTC; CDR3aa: CAWSLHQGRGGYTF
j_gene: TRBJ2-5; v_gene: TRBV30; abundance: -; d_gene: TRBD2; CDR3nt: TGTGCCTACCTAAACGGACTAGTTCCCACACAAGAGACCCAGTACTTC; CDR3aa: CAYLNGLVPTQETQYF
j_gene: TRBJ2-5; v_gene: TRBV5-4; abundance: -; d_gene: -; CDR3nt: TGTGCCAGCAGCTTGGATAGCAGGGAACAAGAGACCCAGTACTTC; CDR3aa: CASSLDSREQETQYF
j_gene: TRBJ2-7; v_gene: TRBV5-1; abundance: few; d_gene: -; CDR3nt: TGCGCCAGCAGCTTGTCCGGTAATAGCTACGAGCAGTACTTC; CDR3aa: CASSLSGNSYEQYF
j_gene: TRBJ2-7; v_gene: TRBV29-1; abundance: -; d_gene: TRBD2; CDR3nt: TGCAGCGTCGTACTAGCGGGAGGGCTCTGGGAGCAGTACTTC; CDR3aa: CSVVLAGGLWEQYF
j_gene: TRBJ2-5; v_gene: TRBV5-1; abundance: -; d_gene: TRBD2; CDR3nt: TGCGCCAGCAGCTTGGTGATAGCGGGAGGACAAGAGACCCAGTACTTC; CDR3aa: CASSLVIAGGQETQYF
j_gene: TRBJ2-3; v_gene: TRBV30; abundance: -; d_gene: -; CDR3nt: TGTGCCTGGAGGGCAACAGGGACGTATACGCAGTATTTT; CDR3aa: CAWRATGTYTQYF
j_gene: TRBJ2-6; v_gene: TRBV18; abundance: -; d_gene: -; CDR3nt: TGTGCCAGCTCATCCGAGTACTCTGGGGCCAACGTCCTGACTTTC; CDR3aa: CASSSEYSGANVLTF
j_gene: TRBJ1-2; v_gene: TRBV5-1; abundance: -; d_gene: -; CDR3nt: TGCGCCAGCAGCTTGGAGCGGGGATCGGAGGGCTACACCTTC; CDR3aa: CASSLERGSEGYTF
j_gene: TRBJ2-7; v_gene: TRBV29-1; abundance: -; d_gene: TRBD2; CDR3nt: TGCAGCGTTGTGCTAGCGGGAGTCCACGAGCAGTACTTC; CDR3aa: CSVVLAGVHEQYF
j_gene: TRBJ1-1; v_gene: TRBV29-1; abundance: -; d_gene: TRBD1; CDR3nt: TGCAGCGCCACGGGACAGGGGAACACTGAAGCTTTCTTT; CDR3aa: CSATGQGNTEAFF
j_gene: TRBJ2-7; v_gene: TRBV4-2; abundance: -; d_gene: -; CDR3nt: TGTGCCAGCAGCCCGAGGGAGGCCTACGAGCAGTACTTC; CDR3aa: CASSPREAYEQYF
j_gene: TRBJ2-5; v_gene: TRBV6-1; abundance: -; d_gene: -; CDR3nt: TGTGCCAGCAGTGAAGCGTTTACAGCGGGCCAAGAGACCCAGTACTTC; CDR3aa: CASSEAFTAGQETQYF
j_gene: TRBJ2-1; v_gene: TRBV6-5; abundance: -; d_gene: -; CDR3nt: TGTGCCAGCAGTTACTCAGGGGTAAGGGTTTACAATGAGCAGTTCTTC; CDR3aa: CASSYSGVRVYNEQFF
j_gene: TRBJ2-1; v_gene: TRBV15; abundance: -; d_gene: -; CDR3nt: TGTGCCATCCGGGGCCCAGCCCCAAGCTCCAATGAGCAGTTCTTC; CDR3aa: CAIRGPAPSSNEQFF
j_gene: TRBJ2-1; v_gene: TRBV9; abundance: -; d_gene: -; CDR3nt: TGTGCCAGCAGCGGCCAAGGAGACACCTACAATGAGCAGTTCTTC; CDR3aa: CASSGQGDTYNEQFF
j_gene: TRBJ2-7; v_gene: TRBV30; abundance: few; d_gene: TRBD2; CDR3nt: TGTGCCTACCACCTTGGGACTAGCGGGAGGCTCTACGAGCAGTACTTC; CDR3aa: CAYHLGTSGRLYEQYF
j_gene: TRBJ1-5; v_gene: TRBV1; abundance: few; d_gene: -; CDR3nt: TGCACCAGCAGCCAAGACAGGGGGCGAGCTCAGCCCCAGCATTTT; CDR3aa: CTSSQDRGRAQPQHF
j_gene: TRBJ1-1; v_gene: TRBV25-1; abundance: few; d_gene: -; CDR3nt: TGTGCCAGCATACCCGCCGGGCGGAACACTGAAGCTTTCTTT; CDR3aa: CASIPAGRNTEAFF
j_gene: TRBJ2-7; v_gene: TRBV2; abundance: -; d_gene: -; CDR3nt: TGTGCCAGCAGTGAACAGGGGACCTCCTACGAGCAGTACTTC; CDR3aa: CASSEQGTSYEQYF
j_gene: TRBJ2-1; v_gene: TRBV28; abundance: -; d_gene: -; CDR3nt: TGTGCCAGCAGTTTGGTAGCTTCCCACAATGAGCAGTTCTTC; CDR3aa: CASSLVASHNEQFF
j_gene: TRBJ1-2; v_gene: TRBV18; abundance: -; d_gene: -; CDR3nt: TGTGCCAGCTCCCTAGGGAGTGGCTACACCTTC; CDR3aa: CASSLGSGYTF
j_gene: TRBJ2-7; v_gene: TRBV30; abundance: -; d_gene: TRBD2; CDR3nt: TGTGCCTGGAGTTTAGCGGGAGGTTCCTACGAGCAGTACTTC; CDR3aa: CAWSLAGGSYEQYF
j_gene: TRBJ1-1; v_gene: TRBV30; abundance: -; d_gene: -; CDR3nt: TGTGCCTGGAGTGTGGACACTGAAGCTTTCTTT; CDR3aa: CAWSVDTEAFF
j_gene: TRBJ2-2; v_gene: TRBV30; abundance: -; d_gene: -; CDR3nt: TGTGCCTGGAGTGTACCTAGGGCCTCGAACACCGGGGAGCTGTTTTTT; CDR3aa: CAWSVPRASNTGELFF
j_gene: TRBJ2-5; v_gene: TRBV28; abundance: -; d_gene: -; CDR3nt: TGTGCCAGCAGTCGGCCGGCGATTCCTGGGACCCAGTACTTC; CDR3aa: CASSRPAIPGTQYF
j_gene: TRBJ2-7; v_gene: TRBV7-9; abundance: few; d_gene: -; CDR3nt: TGTGCCAGCAGCTTATCGTTCCCGGGCTTTTCCCACGAGCAGTACTTC; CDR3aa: CASSLSFPGFSHEQYF
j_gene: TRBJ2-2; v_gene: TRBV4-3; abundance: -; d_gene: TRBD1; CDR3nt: TGCGCCAGCAGCAGACAGGGGGTAACCGGGGAGCTGTTTTTT; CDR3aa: CASSRQGVTGELFF
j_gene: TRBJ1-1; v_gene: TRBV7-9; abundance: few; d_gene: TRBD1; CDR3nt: TGTGCCAGCAGCTCCGTGGACAGGCGAAACACTGAAGCTTTCTTT; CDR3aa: CASSSVDRRNTEAFF
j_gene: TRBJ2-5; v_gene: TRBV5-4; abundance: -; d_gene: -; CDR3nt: TGTGCCAGCAGCCCCGGAGGGGCCTCCCAAGAGACCCAGTACTTC; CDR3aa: CASSPGGASQETQYF